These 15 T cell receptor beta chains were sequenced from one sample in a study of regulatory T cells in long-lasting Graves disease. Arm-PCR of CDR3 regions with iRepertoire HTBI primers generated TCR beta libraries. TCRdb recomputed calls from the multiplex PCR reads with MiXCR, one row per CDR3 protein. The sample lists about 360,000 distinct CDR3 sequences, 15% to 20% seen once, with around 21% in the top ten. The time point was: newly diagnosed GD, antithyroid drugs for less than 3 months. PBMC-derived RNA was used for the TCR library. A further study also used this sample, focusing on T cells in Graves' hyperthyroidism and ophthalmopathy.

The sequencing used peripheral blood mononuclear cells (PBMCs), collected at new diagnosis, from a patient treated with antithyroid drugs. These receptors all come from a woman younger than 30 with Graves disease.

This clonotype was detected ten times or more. The CDR3 here is CASTLRRGSPANTEAFF. Here the CDR3 DNA reads TGTGCCAGCACCCTCCGGCGGGGTTCCCCTGCTAACACTGAAGCTTTCTTT. V and J are TRBV2 and TRBJ1-1; D ambiguous. Germline V gives CDR1 SNHLY, CDR2 FYNNEI. V was pared by 7 bases and J by 2 bases, with 23 bases between. CDR3 length: 17 amino acids.

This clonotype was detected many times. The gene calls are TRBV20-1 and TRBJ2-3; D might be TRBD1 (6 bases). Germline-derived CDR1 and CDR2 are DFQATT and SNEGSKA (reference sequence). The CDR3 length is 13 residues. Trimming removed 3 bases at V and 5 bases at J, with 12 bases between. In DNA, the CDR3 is TGCAGTGCTAGCCCCAGGGGTAGAGATACGCAGTATTTT. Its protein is CSASPRGRDTQYF.

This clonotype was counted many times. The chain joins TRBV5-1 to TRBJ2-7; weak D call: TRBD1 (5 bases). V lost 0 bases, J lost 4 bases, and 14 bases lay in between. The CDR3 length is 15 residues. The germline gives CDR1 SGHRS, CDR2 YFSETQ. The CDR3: CASSLESREGYEQYF. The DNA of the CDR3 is TGCGCCAGCAGCTTGGAGTCCAGGGAAGGTTACGAGCAGTACTTC.

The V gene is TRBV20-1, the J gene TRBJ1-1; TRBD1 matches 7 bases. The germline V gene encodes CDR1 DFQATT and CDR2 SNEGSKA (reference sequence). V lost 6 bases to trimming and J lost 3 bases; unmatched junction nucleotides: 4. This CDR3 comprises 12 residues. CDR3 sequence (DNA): TGCAGTGCAAACGACAGGGACACTGAAGCTTTCTTT. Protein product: CSANDRDTEAFF.

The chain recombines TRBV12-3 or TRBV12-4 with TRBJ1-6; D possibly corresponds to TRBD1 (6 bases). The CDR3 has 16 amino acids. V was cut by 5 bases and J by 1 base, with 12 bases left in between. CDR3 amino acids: CASSQGLGSYNSPLHF. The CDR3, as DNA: TGTGCCAGCAGTCAGGGGCTCGGGTCCTATAATTCACCCCTCCACTTT.

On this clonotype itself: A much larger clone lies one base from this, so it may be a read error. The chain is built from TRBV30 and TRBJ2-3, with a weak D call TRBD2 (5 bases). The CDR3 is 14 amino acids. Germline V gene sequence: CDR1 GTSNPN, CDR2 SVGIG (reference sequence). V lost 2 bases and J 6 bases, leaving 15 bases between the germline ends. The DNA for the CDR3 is TGTGCCTGGAGTATTTTTAGCGCGGGCGATACGCAGTATTTT. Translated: CAWSIFSAGDTQYF.

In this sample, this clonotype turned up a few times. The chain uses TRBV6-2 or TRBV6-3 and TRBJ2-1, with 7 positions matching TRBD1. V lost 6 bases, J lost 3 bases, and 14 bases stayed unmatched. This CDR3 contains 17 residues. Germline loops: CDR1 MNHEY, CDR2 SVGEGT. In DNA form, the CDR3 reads TGTGCCAGCAGGACAGGGTTCTTAGGACCTTTCTACAATGAGCAGTTCTTC. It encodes CASRTGFLGPFYNEQFF.

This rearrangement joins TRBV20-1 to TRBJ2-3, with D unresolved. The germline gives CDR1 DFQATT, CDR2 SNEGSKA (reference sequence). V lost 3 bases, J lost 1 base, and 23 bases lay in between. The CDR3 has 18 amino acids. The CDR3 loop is CSASGWEGRRPRTDTQYF. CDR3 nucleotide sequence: TGCAGTGCTAGTGGATGGGAAGGTCGCCGCCCGCGCACAGATACGCAGTATTTT.

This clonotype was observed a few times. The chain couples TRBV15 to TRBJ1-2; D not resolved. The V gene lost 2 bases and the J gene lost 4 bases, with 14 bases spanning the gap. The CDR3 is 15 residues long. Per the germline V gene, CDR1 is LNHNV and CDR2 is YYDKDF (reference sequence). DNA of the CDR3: TGTGCCACCAGCAGACAGCCGCCAGGCCTCTATGGCTACACCTTC. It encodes CATSRQPPGLYGYTF.

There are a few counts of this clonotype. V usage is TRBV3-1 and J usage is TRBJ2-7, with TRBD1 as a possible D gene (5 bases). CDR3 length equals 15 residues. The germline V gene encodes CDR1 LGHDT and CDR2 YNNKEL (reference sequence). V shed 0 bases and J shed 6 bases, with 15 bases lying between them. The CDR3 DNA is TGTGCCAGCAGCCAAGATTTGACAGCCACCTGCGAGCAGTACTTC. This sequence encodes CASSQDLTATCEQYF.

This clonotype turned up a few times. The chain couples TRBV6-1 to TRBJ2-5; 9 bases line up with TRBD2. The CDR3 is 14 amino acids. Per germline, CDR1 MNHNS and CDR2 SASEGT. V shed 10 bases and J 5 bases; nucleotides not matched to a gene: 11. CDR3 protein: CATSGTSRGETQYF. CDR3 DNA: TGTGCCACCTCCGGGACTAGCCGAGGGGAGACCCAGTACTTC.

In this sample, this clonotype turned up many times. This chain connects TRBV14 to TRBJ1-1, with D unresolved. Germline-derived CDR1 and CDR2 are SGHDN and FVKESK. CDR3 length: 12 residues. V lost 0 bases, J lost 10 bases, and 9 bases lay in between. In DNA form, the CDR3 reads TGTGCCAGCAGCCAAGATAGCCGGGGAGCTTTCTTT. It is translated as CASSQDSRGAFF.

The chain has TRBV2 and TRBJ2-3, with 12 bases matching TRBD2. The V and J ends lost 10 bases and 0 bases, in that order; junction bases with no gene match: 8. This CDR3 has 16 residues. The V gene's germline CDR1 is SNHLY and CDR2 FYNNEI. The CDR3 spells CATRLLAGGSTDTQYF. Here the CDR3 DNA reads TGTGCCACCAGACTACTAGCGGGGGGAAGCACAGATACGCAGTATTTT.

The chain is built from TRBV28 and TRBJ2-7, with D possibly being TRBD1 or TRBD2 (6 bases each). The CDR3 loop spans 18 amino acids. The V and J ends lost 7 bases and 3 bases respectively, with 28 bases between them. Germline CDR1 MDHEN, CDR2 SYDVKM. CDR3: CASKRVYLEGTPYYEQYF. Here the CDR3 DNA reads TGTGCCAGCAAGCGGGTTTATTTAGAAGGGACACCCTACTACGAGCAGTACTTC.

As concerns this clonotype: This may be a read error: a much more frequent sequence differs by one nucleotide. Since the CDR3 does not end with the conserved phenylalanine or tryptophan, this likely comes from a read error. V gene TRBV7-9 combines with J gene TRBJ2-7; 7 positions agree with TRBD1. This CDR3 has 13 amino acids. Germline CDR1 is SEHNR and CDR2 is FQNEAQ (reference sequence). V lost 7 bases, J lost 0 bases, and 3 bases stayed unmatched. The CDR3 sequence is CASTTGSSYEQYL. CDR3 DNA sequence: TGTGCCAGCACGACAGGGAGCTCCTACGAGCAGTACCTC.